This T cell receptor beta chain appears in the sequencing data of a study of T cells in Graves' hyperthyroidism and ophthalmopathy. This clonotype was seen repeatedly, ten times or more. The antigen remains unidentified. This CDR3 spans 16 amino acids. The V and J ends lost 0 bases and 7 bases respectively, with 18 bases between them. Per the germline V gene, CDR1 is MNHEY and CDR2 is SVGEGT. These patients, aged 18 to 65, had recently diagnosed hyperthyroidism lasting under 2 months. Fresh 10 ml peripheral blood yielded PBMCs. Study-wide points: Progression to ophthalmopathy was predicted a median of roughly 6.6 months early.

From RNA transcripts, TCR beta CDR3 regions were amplified. The TCR CDR3 was amplified in a first-round RT-PCR using the HTBI primer set. TCRdb redid the calling of the multiplex PCR reads with MiXCR, one entry per CDR3 protein. The sample includes fewer than 400,000 distinct CDR3 sequences, around a sixth seen only once; the top ten take about 27%. This sequence originates from a woman aged 18-29 years with Graves' hyperthyroidism that later progressed to Graves' ophthalmopathy. V gene TRBV6-2 or TRBV6-3 combines with J gene TRBJ1-2; TRBD1 is a possible D gene (5 bases). The sample taken for sequencing was blood. The CDR3 loop is CASSYSIRDGGLGYTF. DNA for the CDR3: TGTGCCAGCAGTTACTCGATCCGGGACGGGGGACTTGGCTACACCTTC.